This T cell receptor (beta chain) stems from a study of control samples from healthy donors and cancer patients. V lost 8 bases, J lost 6 bases, and 11 bases lay in between. This CDR3 contains 13 residues. Here immunoSEQ multiplex PCR was the method, and the copy in TCRdb shows in-frame clones only, minus some. The sample includes 150,000 to 200,000 clones, around 89% seen only once; the top ten take approximately 1.5%. This sequence joins TRBV12-3 or TRBV12-4 and TRBJ1-6; the D gene is possibly TRBD1 (5 bases). This TCR was sampled from a woman aged 45-65 years in good health. Sequencing was done on a sample of blood. CDR3 nucleotides: TGTGCCAGCGGAAGGGGTCCTAATTCACCCCTCCACTTT. It specifies CASGRGPNSPLHF.